These T cell receptor beta chains were read from a single sample in a study of vaccination and CD4 T cells after COVID-19. The antigens of these receptors remain unknown. TCRdb re-derived calls from the PCR reads in MiXCR, one entry per CDR3 protein. The sample yields about 11,000 distinct CDR3 sequences, around 50% seen once. What was sequenced was CD4+ T cells from blood, cultured in vitro. The receptors derive from a human donor who had recovered from COVID-19. CDR3s include the opening cysteine and the closing phenylalanine or tryptophan.

V gene,J gene,CDR3 protein
TRBV18,TRBJ1-1,CASSPISGRGGTEAFF
TRBV28,TRBJ2-6,CASSSGESSGANVLTF
TRBV5-1,TRBJ1-1,CASSLRSTGNTEAFF
TRBV6-1,TRBJ2-3,CASSELAGGPDTQYF
TRBV20-1,TRBJ1-5,CSAMQVINQPQHF
TRBV7-2,TRBJ2-3,CASSPIWGSPDTQYF
TRBV20-1,TRBJ2-1,CSARKTGTSGSGSYNEQFF
TRBV7-2,TRBJ2-3,CASSSPRDWGDTQYF
TRBV20-1,TRBJ2-1,CSARAAGRKQFF
TRBV28,TRBJ2-7,CASSLGFYEQYF
TRBV4-2,TRBJ2-7,CASSQRTSGYAYEQYF
TRBV10-1,TRBJ1-1,CASSEAFF
TRBV5-4,TRBJ1-6,CASSPGEGDNSPLHF
TRBV15,TRBJ2-2,CATSKPTSATGELFF
TRBV19,TRBJ1-4,CASSLWTGSSNEKLFF
TRBV20-1,TRBJ2-1,CGIRYYNEQFF
TRBV5-6,TRBJ2-5,CASSLFGSGREETQYF
TRBV5-4,TRBJ2-2,CASSSRTENTGELFF
TRBV2,TRBJ1-1,CATHPRALNTEAFF
TRBV6-5,TRBJ2-5,CASSYSGGPQETQYF
TRBV7-3,TRBJ2-2,CASSRGLQNTGELFF
TRBV24-1,TRBJ2-3,CATSSDRSPTDTQYF
TRBV15,TRBJ2-5,CATSRPLAGRETQYF
TRBV28,TRBJ1-6,CASRGLNSPLHF
TRBV13,TRBJ1-5,CASSLAYRGSNQPQHF
TRBV11-3,TRBJ2-2,CASSFLVSGELFF
TRBV7-8,TRBJ2-1,CASSARRLAGGIQQFF
TRBV6-1,TRBJ2-7,CASSLDRPLEQYF
TRBV7-6,TRBJ1-2,CASSLRPGDGYTF
TRBV7-2,TRBJ2-7,CASSLSSGTYEQYF
TRBV20-1,TRBJ2-3,CSAWDRRTDTQYF
TRBV6-5,TRBJ2-7,CASSYSGGKPEQYF
TRBV10-3,TRBJ2-7,CASQGQYEQYF
TRBV20-1,TRBJ2-1,CSARGWGNEQFF
TRBV20-1,TRBJ2-1,CSALNSLAGVYNEQFF
TRBV2,TRBJ2-5,CASTRRQGQETQYF
TRBV20-1,TRBJ1-2,CSVVGWEGYTF
TRBV28,TRBJ1-5,CASSKYSNQPQHF
TRBV27,TRBJ1-6,CASNSIRQGYNSPLHF
TRBV11-1,TRBJ2-1,CASSPGRINNEQFF
TRBV18,TRBJ2-7,CASSPRIGSSEQYF
TRBV9,TRBJ2-5,CASSVGTSAETQYF
TRBV7-2,TRBJ2-5,CASSPTGRRQETQYF
TRBV6-5,TRBJ1-2,CASSYSGYGYTF